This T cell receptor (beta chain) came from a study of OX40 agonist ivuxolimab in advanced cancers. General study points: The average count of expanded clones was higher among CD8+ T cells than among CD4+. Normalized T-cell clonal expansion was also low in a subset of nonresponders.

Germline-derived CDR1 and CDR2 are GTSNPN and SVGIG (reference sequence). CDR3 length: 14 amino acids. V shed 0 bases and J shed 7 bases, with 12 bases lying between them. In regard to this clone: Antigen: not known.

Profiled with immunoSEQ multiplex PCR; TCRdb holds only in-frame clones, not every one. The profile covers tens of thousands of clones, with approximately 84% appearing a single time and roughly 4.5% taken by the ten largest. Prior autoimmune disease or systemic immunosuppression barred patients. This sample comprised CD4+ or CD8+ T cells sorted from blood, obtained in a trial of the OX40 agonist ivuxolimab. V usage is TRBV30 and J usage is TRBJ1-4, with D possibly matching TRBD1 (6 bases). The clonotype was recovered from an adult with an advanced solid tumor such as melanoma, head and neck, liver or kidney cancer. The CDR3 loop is CAWSVGGGREKLFF. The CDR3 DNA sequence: TGTGCCTGGAGTGTAGGGGGGGGACGTGAAAAACTGTTTTTT.